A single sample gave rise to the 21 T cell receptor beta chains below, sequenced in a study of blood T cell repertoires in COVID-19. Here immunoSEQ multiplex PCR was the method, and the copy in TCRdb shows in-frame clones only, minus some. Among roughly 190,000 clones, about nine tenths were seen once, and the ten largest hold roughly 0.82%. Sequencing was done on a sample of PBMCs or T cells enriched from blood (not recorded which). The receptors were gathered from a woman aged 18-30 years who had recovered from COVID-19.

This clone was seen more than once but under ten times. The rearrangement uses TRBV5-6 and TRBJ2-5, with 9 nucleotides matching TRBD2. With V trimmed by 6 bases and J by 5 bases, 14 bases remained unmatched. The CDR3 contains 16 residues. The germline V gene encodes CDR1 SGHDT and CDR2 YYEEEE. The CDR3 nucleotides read TGTGCCAGCACCCGGATCGGGGTAGCGGGAGTCGAGACCCAGTACTTC. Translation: CASTRIGVAGVETQYF.

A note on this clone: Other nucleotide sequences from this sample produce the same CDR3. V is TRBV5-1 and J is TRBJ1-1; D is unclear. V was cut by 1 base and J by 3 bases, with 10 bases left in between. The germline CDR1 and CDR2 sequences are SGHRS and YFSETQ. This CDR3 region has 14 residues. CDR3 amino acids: CASSLTGWDTEAFF. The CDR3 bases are TGCGCCAGCAGCTTGACGGGATGGGACACTGAAGCTTTCTTT.

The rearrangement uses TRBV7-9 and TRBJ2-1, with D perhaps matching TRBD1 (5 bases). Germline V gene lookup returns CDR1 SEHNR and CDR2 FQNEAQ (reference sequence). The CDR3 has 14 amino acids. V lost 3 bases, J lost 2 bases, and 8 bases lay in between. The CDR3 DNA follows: TGTGCCAGCAGCTTCATGGGGCCCTACAATGAGCAGTTCTTC. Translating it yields CASSFMGPYNEQFF.

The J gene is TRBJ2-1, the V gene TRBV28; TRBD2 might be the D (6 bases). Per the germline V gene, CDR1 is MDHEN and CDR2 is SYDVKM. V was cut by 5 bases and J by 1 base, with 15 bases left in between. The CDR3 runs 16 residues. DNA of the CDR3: TGTGCCAGCAGTCGGGTTGGGAGGAGGTCCTACAATGAGCAGTTCTTC. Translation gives CASSRVGRRSYNEQFF.

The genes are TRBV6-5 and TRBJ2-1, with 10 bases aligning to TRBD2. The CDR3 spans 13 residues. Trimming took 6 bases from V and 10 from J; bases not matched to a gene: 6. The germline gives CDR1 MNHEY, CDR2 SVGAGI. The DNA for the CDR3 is TGTGCCAGCAGCAGAGCGGGAGGGAACGAGCAGTTCTTC. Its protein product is CASSRAGGNEQFF.

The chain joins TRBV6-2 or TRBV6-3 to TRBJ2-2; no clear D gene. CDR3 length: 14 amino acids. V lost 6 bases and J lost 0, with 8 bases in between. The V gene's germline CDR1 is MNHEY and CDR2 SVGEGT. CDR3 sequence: CASSDTSNTGELFF. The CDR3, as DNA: TGTGCCAGCAGCGACACGTCGAACACCGGGGAGCTGTTTTTT.

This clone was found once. The CDR3 sequence: CASSPRRPWETDTQYF. CDR3 bases: TGCGCCAGCAGTCCGCGACGGCCGTGGGAGACAGATACGCAGTATTTT. The chain recombines TRBV23-1 with TRBJ2-3; possibly TRBD2 for D (5 bases). TRBV23-1 is placed among ORFs of uncertain function. The CDR3 sequence is 16 residues long. Trimming cost V 4 bases and J 3 bases, with 17 bases left between them.

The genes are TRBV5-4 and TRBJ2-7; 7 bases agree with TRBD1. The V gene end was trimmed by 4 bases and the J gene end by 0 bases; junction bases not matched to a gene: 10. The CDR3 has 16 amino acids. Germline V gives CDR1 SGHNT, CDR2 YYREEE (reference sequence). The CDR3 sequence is CASSRTGLVSSYEQYF. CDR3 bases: TGTGCCAGCAGCCGGACAGGCCTCGTCAGCTCCTACGAGCAGTACTTC.

CDR3 nucleotides: TGTGCCTGGAGGGGGACAGCCTACGAGCAGTACTTC. It encodes CAWRGTAYEQYF. V gene TRBV30 combines with J gene TRBJ2-7; 7 bases are a match to TRBD1. CDR1 GTSNPN and CDR2 SVGIG come from the germline V gene (reference sequence). The CDR3 is 12 residues long. After removal of 3 bases from V and 2 bases from J, the junction contained 1 base not matched to a gene. Looking up the rest from reference TRBV30 and TRBJ2-7 gives the full variable domain: SQTIHQWPATLVQPVGSPLSLECTVEGTSNPNLYWYRQAAGRGLQLLFYSVGIGQISSEVPQNLSASRPQDRQFILSSKKLLLSDSGFYLCAWRGTAYEQYFGPGTRLTVT.

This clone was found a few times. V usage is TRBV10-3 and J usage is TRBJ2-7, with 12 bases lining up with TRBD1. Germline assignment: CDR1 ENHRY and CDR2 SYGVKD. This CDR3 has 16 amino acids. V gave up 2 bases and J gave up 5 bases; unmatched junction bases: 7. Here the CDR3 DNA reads TGTGCCATCAGTGAGGAGGGACAGGGGGCCAGGGACGAGCAGTACTTC. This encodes CAISEEGQGARDEQYF.

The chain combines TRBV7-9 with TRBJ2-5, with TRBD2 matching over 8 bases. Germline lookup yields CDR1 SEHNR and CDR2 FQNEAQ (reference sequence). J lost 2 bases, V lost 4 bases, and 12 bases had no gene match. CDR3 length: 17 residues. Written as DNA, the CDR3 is TGTGCCAGCAGCTCTGTCCGCGCGGGAGGCCAACAAGAGACCCAGTACTTC. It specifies CASSSVRAGGQQETQYF.

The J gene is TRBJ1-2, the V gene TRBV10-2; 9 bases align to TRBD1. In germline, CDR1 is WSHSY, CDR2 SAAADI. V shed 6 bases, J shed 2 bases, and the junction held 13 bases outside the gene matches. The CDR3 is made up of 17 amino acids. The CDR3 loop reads CASRKTPGTGRNYGYTF. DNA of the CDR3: TGCGCCAGCAGGAAAACCCCCGGGACAGGGAGGAACTATGGCTACACCTTC.

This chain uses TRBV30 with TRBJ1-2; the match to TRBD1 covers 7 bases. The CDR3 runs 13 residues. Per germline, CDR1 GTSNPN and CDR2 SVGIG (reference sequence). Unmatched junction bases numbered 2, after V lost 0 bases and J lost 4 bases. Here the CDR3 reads CAWSVGQVYGYTF. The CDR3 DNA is TGTGCCTGGAGTGTCGGACAGGTCTATGGCTACACCTTC.

CDR3 sequence: CAISERTGEQYF. The CDR3 DNA reads as TGTGCCATCAGTGAGCGCACCGGGGAGCAGTACTTC. The V and J genes are TRBV10-3 and TRBJ2-7; no firm D call. V was trimmed by 2 bases and J by 7 bases, leaving 9 bases between them. Germline lookup yields CDR1 ENHRY and CDR2 SYGVKD. The CDR3 sequence is 12 residues long.

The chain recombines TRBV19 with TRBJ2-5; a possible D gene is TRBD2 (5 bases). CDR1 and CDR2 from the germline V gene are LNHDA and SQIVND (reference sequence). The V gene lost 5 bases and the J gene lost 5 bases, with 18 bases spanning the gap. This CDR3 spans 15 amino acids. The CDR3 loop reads CASSEYGRDRETQYF. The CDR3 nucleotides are TGTGCCAGTAGTGAATACGGCCGGGATCGGGAGACCCAGTACTTC.

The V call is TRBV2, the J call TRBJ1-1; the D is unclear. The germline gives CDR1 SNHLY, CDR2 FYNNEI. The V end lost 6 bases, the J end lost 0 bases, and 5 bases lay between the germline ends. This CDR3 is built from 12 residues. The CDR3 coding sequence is TGTGCCAGCAGGCTAGTGAACACTGAAGCTTTCTTT. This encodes CASRLVNTEAFF.

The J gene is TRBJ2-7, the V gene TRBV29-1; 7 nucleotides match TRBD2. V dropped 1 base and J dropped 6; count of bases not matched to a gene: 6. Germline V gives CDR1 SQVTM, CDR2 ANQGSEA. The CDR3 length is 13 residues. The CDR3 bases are TGCAGCGTTGAAGGGGGGGGGACCAGCGAGCAGTACTTC. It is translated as CSVEGGGTSEQYF.

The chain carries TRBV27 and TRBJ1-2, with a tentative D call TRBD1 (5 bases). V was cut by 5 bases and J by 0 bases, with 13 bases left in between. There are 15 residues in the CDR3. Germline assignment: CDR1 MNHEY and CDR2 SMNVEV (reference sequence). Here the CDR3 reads CASSLGGRPNYGYTF. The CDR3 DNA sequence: TGTGCCAGCAGTCTGGGGGGAAGACCTAACTATGGCTACACCTTC.

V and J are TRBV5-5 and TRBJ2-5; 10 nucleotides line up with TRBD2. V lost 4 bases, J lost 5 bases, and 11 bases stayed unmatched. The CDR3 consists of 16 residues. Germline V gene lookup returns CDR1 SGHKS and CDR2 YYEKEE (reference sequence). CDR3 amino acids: CASSAGLAAAWETQYF. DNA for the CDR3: TGTGCCAGCAGCGCCGGACTAGCGGCCGCATGGGAGACCCAGTACTTC.

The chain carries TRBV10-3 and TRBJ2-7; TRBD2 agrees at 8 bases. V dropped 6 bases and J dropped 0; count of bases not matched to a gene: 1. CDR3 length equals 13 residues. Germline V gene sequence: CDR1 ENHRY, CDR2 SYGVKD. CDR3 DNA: TGTGCCATCAGGAGCGGGAGCTCCTACGAGCAGTACTTC. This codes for CAIRSGSSYEQYF.

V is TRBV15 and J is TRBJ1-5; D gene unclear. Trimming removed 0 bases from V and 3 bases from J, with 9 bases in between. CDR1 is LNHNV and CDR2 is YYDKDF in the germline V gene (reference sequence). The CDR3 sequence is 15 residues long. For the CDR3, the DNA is TGTGCCACCAGCAGAGATGCGGGTCACAATCAGCCCCAGCATTTT. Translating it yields CATSRDAGHNQPQHF.